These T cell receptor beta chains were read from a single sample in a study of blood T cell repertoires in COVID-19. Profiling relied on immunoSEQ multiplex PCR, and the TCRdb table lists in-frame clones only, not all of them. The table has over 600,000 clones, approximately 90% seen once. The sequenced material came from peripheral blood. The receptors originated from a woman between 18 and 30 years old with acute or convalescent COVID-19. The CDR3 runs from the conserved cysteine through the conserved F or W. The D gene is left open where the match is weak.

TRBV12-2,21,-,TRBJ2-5,TGTGCAAGTCGCTTAGAACTAGCGGGGGGCGCCCGACCTCCGGGGAAAGAGACCCAGTACTTC,CASRLELAGGARPPGKETQYF
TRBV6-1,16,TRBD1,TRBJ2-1,TGTGCCAGCAGTGGCCCCCTGGGACAGTTTAGGCCCGAGCAGTTCTTC,CASSGPLGQFRPEQFF
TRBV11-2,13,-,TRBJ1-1,TGTGCCAGCAGCTTTAGAGGGCAAACTGAAGCTTTCTTT,CASSFRGQTEAFF
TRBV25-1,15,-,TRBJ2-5,TGTGCCAGCAGTGCCCCTCGACGGGGAGGAGAGACCCAGTACTTC,CASSAPRRGGETQYF
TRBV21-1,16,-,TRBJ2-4,TGTGCCAGCAGCAAAGAGGGGCACTTAGCCAAAAACATTCAGTACTTC,CASSKEGHLAKNIQYF
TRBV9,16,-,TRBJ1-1,TGTGCCAGCAGCGTGGACAGTGTACCGATGAACACTGAAGCTTTCTTT,CASSVDSVPMNTEAFF
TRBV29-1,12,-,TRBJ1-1,TGCAGCGGTGGGGCACTGAACACTGAAGCTTTCTTT,CSGGALNTEAFF
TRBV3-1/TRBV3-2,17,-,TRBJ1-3,TGTGCCAGCAGCCAGAGATCGCGGGGGAGGTCTGGAAACACCATATATTTT,CASSQRSRGRSGNTIYF
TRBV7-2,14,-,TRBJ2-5,TGTGCCAGCAGCCCAGGGGCAGTACAAGAGACCCAGTACTTC,CASSPGAVQETQYF
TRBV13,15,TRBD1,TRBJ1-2,TGTGCCAGCAGCCCCCCCTCGGGACAGGCTTTTGGCTACACCTTC,CASSPPSGQAFGYTF
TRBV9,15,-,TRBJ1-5,TGTGCCAGCAGCGTAGAGGGGGAGATAGATCAGCCCCAGCATTTT,CASSVEGEIDQPQHF
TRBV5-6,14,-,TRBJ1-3,TGTGCCAGCAGCCGGACGGGATCTGGAAACACCATATATTTT,CASSRTGSGNTIYF
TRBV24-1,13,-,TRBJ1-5,TGTGCCACCCGCGCTGGGGGAGGACAGCCCCAGCATTTT,CATRAGGGQPQHF
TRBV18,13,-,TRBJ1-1,TGTGCCAGCTCACTGGGGGCCCTAACTGAAGCTTTCTTT,CASSLGALTEAFF
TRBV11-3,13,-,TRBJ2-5,TGTGCCAGCACTCACAGGGATGGAGAGACCCAGTACTTC,CASTHRDGETQYF